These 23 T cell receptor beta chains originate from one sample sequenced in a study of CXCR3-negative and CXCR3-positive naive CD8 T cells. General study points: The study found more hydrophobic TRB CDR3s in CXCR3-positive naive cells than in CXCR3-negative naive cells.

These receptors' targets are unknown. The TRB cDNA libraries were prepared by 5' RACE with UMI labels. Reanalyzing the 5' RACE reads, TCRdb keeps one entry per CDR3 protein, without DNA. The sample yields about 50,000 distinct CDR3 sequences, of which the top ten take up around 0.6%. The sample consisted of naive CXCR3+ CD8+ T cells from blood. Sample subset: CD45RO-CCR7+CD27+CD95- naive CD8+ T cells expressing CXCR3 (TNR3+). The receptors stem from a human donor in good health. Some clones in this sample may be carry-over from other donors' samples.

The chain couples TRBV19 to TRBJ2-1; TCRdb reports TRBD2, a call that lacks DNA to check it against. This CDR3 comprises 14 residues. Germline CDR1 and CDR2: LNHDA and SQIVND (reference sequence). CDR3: CASSALAGYDEQFF.

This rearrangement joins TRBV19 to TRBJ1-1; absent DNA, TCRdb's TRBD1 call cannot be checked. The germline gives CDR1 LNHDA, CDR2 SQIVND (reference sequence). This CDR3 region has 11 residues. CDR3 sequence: CASSSGPSGFF.

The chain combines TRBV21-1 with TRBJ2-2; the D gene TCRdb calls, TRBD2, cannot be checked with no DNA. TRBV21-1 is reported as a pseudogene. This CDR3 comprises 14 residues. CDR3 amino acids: CASSNRVSTGELFF.

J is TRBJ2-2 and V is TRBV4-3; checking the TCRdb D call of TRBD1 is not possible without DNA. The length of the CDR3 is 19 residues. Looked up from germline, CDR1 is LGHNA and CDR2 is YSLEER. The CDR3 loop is CASSQDRVSTGVYTGELFF.

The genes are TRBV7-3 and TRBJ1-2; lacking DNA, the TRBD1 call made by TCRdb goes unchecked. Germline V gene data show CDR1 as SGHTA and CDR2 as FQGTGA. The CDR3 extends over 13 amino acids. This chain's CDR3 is CASSPGQGSGYTF.

The CDR3 is CASSYGLSYEQYF. The V gene is TRBV6-5, the J gene TRBJ2-7; the TCRdb D gene call, TRBD2, has no DNA to confirm it. Germline lookup yields CDR1 MNHEY and CDR2 SVGAGI. This CDR3 is built from 13 residues.

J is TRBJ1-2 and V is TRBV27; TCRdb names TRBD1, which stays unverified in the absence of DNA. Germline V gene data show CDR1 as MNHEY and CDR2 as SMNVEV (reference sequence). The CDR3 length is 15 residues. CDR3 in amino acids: CASSLVTGDWYGYTF.

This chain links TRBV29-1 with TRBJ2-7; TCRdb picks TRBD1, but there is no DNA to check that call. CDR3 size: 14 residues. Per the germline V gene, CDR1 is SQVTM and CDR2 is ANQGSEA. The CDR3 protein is CSVRGGGEVYEQYF.

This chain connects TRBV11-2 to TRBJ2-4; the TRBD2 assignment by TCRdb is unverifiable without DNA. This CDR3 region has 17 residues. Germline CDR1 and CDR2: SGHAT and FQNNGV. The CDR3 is CASSLEYSSGGSGIQYF.

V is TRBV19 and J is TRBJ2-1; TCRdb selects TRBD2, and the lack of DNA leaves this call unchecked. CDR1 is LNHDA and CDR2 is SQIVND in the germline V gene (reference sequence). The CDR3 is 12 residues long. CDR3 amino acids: CASSIQGLEQFF.

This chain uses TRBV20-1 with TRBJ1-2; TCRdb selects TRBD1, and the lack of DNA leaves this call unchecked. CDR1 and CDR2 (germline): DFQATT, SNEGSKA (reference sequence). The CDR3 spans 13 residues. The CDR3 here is CSARDRGEYGYTF.

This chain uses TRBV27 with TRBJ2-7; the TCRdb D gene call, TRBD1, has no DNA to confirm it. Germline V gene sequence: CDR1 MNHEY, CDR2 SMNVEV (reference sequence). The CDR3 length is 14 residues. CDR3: CASSRQGVEREQYF.

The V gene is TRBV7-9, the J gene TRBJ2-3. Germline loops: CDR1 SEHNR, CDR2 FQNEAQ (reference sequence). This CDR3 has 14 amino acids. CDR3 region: CASPVGYNTDTQYF.

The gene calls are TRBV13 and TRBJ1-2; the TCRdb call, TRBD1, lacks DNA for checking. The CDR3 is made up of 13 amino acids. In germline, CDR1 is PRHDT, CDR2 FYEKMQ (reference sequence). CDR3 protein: CASSKGRVYGYTF.

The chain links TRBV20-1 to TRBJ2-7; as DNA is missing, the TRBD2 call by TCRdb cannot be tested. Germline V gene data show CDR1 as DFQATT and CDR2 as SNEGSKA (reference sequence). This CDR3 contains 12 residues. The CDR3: CSSLAATEEQYF.

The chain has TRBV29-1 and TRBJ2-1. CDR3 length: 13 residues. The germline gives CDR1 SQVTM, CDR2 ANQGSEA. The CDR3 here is CSVEDFRVGEQFF.

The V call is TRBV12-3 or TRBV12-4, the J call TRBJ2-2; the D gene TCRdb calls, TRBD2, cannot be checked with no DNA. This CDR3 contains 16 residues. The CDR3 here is CASSSLAGFNTGELFF.

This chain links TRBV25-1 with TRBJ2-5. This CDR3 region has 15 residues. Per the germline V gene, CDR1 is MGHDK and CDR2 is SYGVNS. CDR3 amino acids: CASSEWSEYQETQYF.

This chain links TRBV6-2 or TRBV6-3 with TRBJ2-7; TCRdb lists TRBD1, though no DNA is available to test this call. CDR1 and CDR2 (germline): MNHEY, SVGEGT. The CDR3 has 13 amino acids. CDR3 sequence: CASGDTGSYEQYF.

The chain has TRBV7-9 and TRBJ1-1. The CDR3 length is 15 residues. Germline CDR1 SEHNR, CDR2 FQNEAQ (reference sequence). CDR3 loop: CASSPSKVAPTEAFF.

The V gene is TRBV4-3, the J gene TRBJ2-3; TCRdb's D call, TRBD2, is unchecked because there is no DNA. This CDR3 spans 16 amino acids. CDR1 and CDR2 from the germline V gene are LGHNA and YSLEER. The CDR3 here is CASSQDLAGDSDTQYF.

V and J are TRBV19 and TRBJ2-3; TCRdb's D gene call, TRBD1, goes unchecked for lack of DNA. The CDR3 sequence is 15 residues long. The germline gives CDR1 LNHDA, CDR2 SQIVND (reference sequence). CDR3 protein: CASSIGQGAEDTQYF. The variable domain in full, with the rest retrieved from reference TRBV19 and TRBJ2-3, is DGGITQSPKYLFRKEGQNVTLSCEQNLNHDAMYWYRQDPGQGLRLIYYSQIVNDFQKGDIAEGYSVSREKKESFPLTVTSAQKNPTAFYLCASSIGQGAEDTQYFGPGTRLTVL.

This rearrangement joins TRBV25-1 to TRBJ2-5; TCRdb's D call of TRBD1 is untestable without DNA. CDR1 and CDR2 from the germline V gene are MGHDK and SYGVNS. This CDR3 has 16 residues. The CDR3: CASSQAGTGMFETQYF.